This T cell receptor beta chain was retrieved from a study of OX40 agonist ivuxolimab in advanced cancers. General study findings and limits: In the expanded peripheral T cells, antigen specificity was never determined.

Blood was sampled at baseline, cycle 4 day 1, and cycle 7 day 1. Concerning this clone: Its target is not known.

Assay: immunoSEQ multiplex PCR; the TCRdb copy retains only in-frame clones and omits some. The top ten clones hold 4.5% to 5.5% of a sample with 75,000 to 100,000 clones, approximately 80% of them seen once. The CDR3 has 15 residues. Germline CDR1 and CDR2: SGHTA and FQGTGA. V lost 2 bases to trimming and J lost 1 base; unmatched junction nucleotides: 3. The genes are TRBV7-3 and TRBJ2-7; 9 nucleotides align to TRBD1. This clonotype originated in an adult with an advanced solid tumor such as melanoma, head and neck, liver or kidney cancer. The sample consisted of CD4+ or CD8+ T cells sorted from blood, taken in a trial of the OX40 agonist ivuxolimab. DNA of the CDR3: TGTGCCAGCAGCTTAGGACAGGGGAGGTCCTACGAGCAGTACTTC. This encodes CASSLGQGRSYEQYF. The variable domain in full, with the rest retrieved from reference TRBV7-3 and TRBJ2-7, is GAGVSQTPSNKVTEKGKYVELRCDPISGHTALYWYRQSLGQGPEFLIYFQGTGAADDSGLPNDRFFAVRPEGSVSTLKIQRTERGDSAVYLCASSLGQGRSYEQYFGPGTRLTVT.